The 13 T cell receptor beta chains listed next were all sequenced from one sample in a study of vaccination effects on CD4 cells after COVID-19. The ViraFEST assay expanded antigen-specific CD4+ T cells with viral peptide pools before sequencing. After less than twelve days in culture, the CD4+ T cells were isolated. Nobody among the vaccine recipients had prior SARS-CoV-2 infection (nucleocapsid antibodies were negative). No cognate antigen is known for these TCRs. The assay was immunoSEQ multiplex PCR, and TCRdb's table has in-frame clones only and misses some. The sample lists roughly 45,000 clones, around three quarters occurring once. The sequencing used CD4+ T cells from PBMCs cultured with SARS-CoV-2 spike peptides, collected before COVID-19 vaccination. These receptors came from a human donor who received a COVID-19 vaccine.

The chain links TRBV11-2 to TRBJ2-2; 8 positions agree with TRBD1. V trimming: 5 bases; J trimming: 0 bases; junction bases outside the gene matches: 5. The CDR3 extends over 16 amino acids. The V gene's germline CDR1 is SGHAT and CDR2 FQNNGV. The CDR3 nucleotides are TGTGCCAGCAGCCCGCAGACAGGGGCGAACACCGGGGAGCTGTTTTTT. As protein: CASSPQTGANTGELFF.

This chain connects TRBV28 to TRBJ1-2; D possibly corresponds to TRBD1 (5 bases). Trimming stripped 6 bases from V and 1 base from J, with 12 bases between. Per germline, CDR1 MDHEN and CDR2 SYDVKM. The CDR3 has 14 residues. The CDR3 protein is CASREGAVNYGYTF. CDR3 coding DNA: TGTGCCAGCAGGGAAGGGGCAGTTAACTATGGCTACACCTTC.

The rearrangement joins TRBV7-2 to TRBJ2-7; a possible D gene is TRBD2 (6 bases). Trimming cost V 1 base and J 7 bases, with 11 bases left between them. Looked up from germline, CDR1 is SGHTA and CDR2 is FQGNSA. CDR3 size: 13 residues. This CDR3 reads CASSLERAREQYV. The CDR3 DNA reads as TGTGCCAGCAGCTTAGAGCGGGCAAGAGAGCAGTACGTC.

The chain's CDR3 is CACLESGANVLTF. The CDR3 DNA is TGTGCCTGCCTCGAGTCTGGGGCCAACGTCCTGACTTTC. V is TRBV28 and J is TRBJ2-6, with D unresolved. Germline V gene sequence: CDR1 MDHEN, CDR2 SYDVKM. The CDR3 runs 13 residues. Trimming shortened V by 11 bases and J by 1 base, and 9 bases separated the two germline ends.

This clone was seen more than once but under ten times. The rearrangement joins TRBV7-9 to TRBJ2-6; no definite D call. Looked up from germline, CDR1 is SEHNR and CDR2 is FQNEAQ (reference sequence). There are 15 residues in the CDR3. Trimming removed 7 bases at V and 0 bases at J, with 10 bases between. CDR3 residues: CASNEILSGANVLTF. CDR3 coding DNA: TGTGCCAGCAATGAGATACTCTCTGGGGCCAACGTCCTGACTTTC.

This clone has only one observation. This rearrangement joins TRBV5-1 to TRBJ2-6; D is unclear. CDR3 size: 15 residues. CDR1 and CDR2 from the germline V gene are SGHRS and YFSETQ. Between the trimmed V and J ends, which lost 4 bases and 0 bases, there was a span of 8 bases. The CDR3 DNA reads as TGCGCCAGCAGCCTGACTCGCTCTGGGGCCAACGTCCTGACTTTC. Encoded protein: CASSLTRSGANVLTF.

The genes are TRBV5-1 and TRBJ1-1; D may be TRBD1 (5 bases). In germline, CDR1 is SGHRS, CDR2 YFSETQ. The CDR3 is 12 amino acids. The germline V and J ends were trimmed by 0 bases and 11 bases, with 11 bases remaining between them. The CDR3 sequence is CASSLGGRAAFF. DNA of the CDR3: TGCGCCAGCAGCTTGGGAGGCAGGGCCGCTTTCTTT.

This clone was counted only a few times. In DNA, the CDR3 is TGCGCCAGCAGCCAAGAGGGACTAGCGGGGGGGCGAGTAGAGACCCAGTACTTC. Residues: CASSQEGLAGGRVETQYF. The J gene is TRBJ2-5, the V gene TRBV4-1, with 16 nucleotides matching TRBD2. The CDR3 extends over 18 amino acids. Germline CDR1 MGHRA, CDR2 YSYEKL. Germline trimming cut 0 bases from V and 4 bases from J; bases unmatched to any gene: 5.

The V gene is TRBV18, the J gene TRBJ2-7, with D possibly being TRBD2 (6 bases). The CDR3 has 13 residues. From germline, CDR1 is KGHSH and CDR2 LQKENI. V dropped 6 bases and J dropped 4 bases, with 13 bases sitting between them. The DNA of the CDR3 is TGTGCCAGCTCGCCCTACGGAGGGTACGAGCAGTACGTC. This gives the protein CASSPYGGYEQYV.

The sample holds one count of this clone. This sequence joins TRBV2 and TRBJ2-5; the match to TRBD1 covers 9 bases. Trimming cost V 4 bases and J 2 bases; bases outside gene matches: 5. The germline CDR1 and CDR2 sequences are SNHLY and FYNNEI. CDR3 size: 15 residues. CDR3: CASSVYRGLQETQYF. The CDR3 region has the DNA TGTGCCAGCAGTGTATACAGGGGGCTACAAGAGACCCAGTACTTC.

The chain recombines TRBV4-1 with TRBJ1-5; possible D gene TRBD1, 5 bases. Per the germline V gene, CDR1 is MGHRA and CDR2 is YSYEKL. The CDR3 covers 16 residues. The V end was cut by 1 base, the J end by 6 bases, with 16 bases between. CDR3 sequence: CASSQVVRGGGQPQHF. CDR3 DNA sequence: TGCGCCAGCAGCCAAGTTGTAAGGGGAGGCGGTCAGCCCCAGCATTTT.

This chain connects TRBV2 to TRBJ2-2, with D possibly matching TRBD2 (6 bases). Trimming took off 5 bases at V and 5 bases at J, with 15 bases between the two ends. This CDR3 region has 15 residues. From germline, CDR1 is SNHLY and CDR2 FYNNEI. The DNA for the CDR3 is TGTGCCAGCAGTCGCGTGGGGACTCCGACCGGGGAGCTGTTTTTT. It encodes CASSRVGTPTGELFF.

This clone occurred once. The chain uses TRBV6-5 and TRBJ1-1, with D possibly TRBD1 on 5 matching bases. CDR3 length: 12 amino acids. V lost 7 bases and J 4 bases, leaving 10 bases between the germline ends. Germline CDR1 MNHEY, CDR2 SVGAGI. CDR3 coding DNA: TGTGCCAGCAATCAGGGACCCACTGAAGCTTTCTTT. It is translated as CASNQGPTEAFF.